This TCR beta chain emerged from a study of spatial heterogeneity in lung cancer. Study overall: Beta-chain sequences were consistently detected more often than alpha-chain sequences. Matched bulk RNA-seq provided a T cell module score, and TCR transcript counts in tumor regions correlated strongly with it.

TCRdb called the 5' RACE reads again in MiXCR, with one record for every CDR3 protein. This table holds fewer than 30,000 distinct CDR3 sequences, just over 7% found once. This clonotype showed up just a few times. Its antigen is not known. Study results and caveats: Expanded alpha and beta TCR counts within tumors tracked tumor mutation counts.

Stated time point: sample taken at primary tumor resection. This clonotype was sampled from a male donor with early-stage non-small cell lung cancer. The sample consisted of lung tumor tissue, taken at surgery.

As DNA, the CDR3 is TGTGCCAGCAGTTTTGACAGGGTGAGAAACATTCAGTACTTC. This translates into CASSFDRVRNIQYF. The V call is TRBV28, the J call TRBJ2-4, with 7 bases identical to TRBD1. Germline CDR1 and CDR2: MDHEN and SYDVKM. J lost 6 bases, V lost 3 bases, and 5 bases had no gene match. CDR3 length: 14 residues.